The subject of this entry is one TCR beta chain. What it recognizes is unknown. Preparation of the TCRbeta library involved a method that used unique molecular identifiers. TCRdb independently ran MiXCR on the PCR reads; one entry per CDR3 protein. The table shows a few hundred thousand distinct CDR3 sequences, with roughly a quarter occurring only once. This record belongs to a study of T-cell reconstitution after alpha-beta-depleted transplantation in children. Findings and limits, study-wide: About two months after transplant, alpha-beta T cells reportedly came from several hundred expanded graft clones. Certain patients had high TCRbeta diversity at day 60, and it came from recipient T cells and thymic progenitors that survived. Newly made T cells mostly supplied T-cell counts and diversity one year after transplant.

The TCR originated in a boy in the first two years of life with Wiskott-Aldrich syndrome, due to receive a stem cell transplant. Sequenced here: PBMCs, sampled before TCRalphabeta/CD19-depleted stem cell transplant.

CDR3 amino acids: CSAKGRMNTEAFF. CDR3 coding DNA: TGCAGTGCTAAGGGACGGATGAACACTGAAGCTTTCTTT. The chain carries TRBV20-1 and TRBJ1-1, with a possible D match to TRBD1 (5 bases). Trimming cost V 4 bases and J 0 bases, with 9 bases left between them. This CDR3 comprises 13 residues. The V gene's germline CDR1 is DFQATT and CDR2 SNEGSKA (reference sequence).